This T cell receptor (beta chain) was sequenced in a study of T cell changes during pregnancy in multiple sclerosis (dated by TCRdb to between 2018 and 2021). At the level of the whole study: The study examined how the T cell repertoire changed over the course of pregnancy in women with multiple sclerosis.

As regards this clone: Its antigen is unknown. Per-nucleotide qualities are absent, and no much larger clonotype sits a single base away.

Library method: the immunoSEQ multiplex PCR assay. Held by TCRdb, this immuneACCESS table contains in-frame sequences only and omits some clones. Under half of the omission traces to an unresolved V gene where checked; the cause of the rest is unknown. The sample has tens of thousands of clones on record, 90% of them singletons. The ten largest account for approximately 0.37% of the sample. Spanning cysteine to phenylalanine, the CDR3 consists of 16 amino acids. Here the CDR3 DNA is all that survives: 48 bases in frame from base 1. Ends trimmed: V by 2 bases, J by 10 bases; bases unmatched to a gene: 13. The germline V gene sets CDR1 to SGDLS and CDR2 to YYNGEE.

The input for sequencing was CD4+ T cells from peripheral blood mononuclear cells, taken in the second trimester of pregnancy. The chain is assembled from TRBV9 and TRBJ2-1, and TRBD2 matches 9 of the central bases. This TCR derives from a female donor with multiple sclerosis, enrolled in a pregnancy study. The CDR3 region: CASSVLGLAGWREQFF. Read as DNA, the sequence is TGTGCCAGCAGCGTTCTAGGGCTAGCGGGGTGGCGGGAGCAGTTCTTC.